The 8 T cell receptor beta chains below come from one sample, sequenced in a study of T cell changes during pregnancy in multiple sclerosis. Profiled with immunoSEQ multiplex PCR; TCRdb holds only in-frame clones, not every one. The sample includes 42,000 or so clones, about 85% of them seen just once. Sequences were derived from CD4+ T cells from peripheral blood mononuclear cells, sampled after pregnancy. The receptors stem from a female donor with multiple sclerosis, enrolled in a pregnancy study.

The chain has TRBV6-5 and TRBJ2-5, with a possible D match to TRBD1 (6 bases). The CDR3 extends over 15 amino acids. Germline-derived CDR1 and CDR2 are MNHEY and SVGAGI. Trimming took off 2 bases at V and 0 bases at J, with 10 bases between the two ends. The CDR3 spells CASSYQGSYQETQYF. The DNA of the CDR3 is TGTGCCAGCAGTTACCAGGGGTCCTACCAAGAGACCCAGTACTTC.

The chain uses TRBV7-2 and TRBJ2-1, with TRBD2 as a possible D gene (7 bases). Trimming cost V 4 bases and J 5 bases, with 24 bases left between them. The CDR3 spans 18 residues. CDR1 SGHTA and CDR2 FQGNSA come from the germline V gene. The CDR3 reads CASSSRGVWGGINNEQFF. The CDR3 coding sequence is TGTGCCAGCAGCTCGAGGGGGGTGTGGGGGGGGATTAACAATGAGCAGTTCTTC. Full variable domain (remainder filled in from reference TRBV7-2 and TRBJ2-1): GAGVSQSPSNKVTEKGKDVELRCDPISGHTALYWYRQSLGQGLEFLIYFQGNSAPDKSGLPSDRFSAERTGGSVSTLTIQRTQQEDSAVYLCASSSRGVWGGINNEQFFGPGTRLTVL.

The CDR3 reads CASSRLQGNYGYTF. CDR3 nucleotide sequence: TGTGCCAGCAGCCGCTTGCAGGGGAACTATGGCTACACCTTC. The V gene is TRBV14, the J gene TRBJ1-2; tentatively, D is TRBD1 (6 bases). Trimming left V 4 bases short and J 2 bases short, with 11 bases between. The CDR3 extends over 14 amino acids. The V gene's germline CDR1 is SGHDN and CDR2 FVKESK.

V usage is TRBV10-1 and J usage is TRBJ2-3; 8 nucleotides line up with TRBD2. The germline gives CDR1 WNHNN, CDR2 SYGVQD (reference sequence). The CDR3 has 16 residues. V lost 6 bases and J lost 7; bases outside the gene matches: 15. The CDR3 DNA follows: TGCGCCAGCAGCCGCATCTCGGCGGGGGGCCCAAATACGCAGTATTTT. Its protein is CASSRISAGGPNTQYF.

The genes are TRBV5-8 and TRBJ2-3; D may be TRBD2 (6 bases). The V end lost 8 bases, the J end lost 0 bases, and 16 bases lay between the germline ends. CDR3 length equals 15 residues. Germline CDR1 reads SGHTS; CDR2 reads YDEGEE. CDR3 in amino acids: CARRTRDGSTDTQYF. DNA for the CDR3: TGTGCCAGGAGAACGCGGGACGGTAGCACAGATACGCAGTATTTT. Supplemented by reference TRBV5-8 and TRBJ2-3, the full variable domain reads EAGVTQSPTHLIKTRGQQATLRCSPISGHTSVYWYQQALGLGLQFLLWYDEGEERNRGNFPPRFSGRQFPNYSSELNVNALELEDSALYLCARRTRDGSTDTQYFGPGTRLTVL.

The chain joins TRBV21-1 to TRBJ2-3; whether TRBD2, the table's D call, matches the DNA was not checked. TRBV21-1 is reported as a pseudogene. There are 14 residues in the CDR3. The CDR3 nucleotides read TGTGCCAGCAGCACGACGACTAGCACAGATACGCAGTATTTT. Translated, it gives CASSTTTSTDTQYF.

The V and J genes are TRBV4-2 and TRBJ2-3, with 12 bases lining up with TRBD2. Trimming took 1 base from V and 3 from J; bases not matched to a gene: 8. CDR3 length: 18 residues. CDR1 is LGHNA, CDR2 YNFKEQ, per germline. The CDR3 nucleotides read TGTGCCAGCAGCCAAGCGGCTAGCGGGGGGGCTGGGACAGATACGCAGTATTTT. As protein: CASSQAASGGAGTDTQYF.

CDR3 DNA: TGTGCCAGCGCCGAACAGGGGACTGGCTATGGCTACACCTTC. It yields the protein CASAEQGTGYGYTF. The J gene is TRBJ1-2, the V gene TRBV28; 7 bases are a match to TRBD1. This CDR3 spans 14 amino acids. Germline V gene lookup returns CDR1 MDHEN and CDR2 SYDVKM. J was trimmed by 4 bases and V by 8 bases; bases with no gene match: 10.